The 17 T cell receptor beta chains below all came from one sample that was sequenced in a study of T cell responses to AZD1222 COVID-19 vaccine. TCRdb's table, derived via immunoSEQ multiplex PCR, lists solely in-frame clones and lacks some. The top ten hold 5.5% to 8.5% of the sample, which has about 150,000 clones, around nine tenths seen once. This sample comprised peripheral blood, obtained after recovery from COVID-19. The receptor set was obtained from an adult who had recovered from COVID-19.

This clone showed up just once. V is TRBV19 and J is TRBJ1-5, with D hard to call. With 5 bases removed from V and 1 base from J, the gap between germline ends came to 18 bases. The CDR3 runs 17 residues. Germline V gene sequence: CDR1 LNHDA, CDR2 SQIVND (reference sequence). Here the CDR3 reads CASSLTWGGISNQPQHF. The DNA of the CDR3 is TGTGCCAGTAGTCTCACCTGGGGAGGGATCAGCAATCAGCCCCAGCATTTT.

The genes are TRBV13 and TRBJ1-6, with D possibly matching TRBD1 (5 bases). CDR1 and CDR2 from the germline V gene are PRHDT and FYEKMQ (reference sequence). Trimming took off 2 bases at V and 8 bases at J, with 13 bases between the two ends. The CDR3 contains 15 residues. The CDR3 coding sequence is TGTGCCAGCAGCTTACCGGGACGTCTTTATTCACCCCTCCACTTT. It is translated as CASSLPGRLYSPLHF.

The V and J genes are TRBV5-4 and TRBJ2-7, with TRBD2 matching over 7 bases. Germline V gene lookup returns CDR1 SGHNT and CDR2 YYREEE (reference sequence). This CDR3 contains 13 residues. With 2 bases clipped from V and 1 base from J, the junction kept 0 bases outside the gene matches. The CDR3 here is CASSFGGSYEQYF. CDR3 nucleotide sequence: TGTGCCAGCAGCTTCGGGGGGTCCTACGAGCAGTACTTC.

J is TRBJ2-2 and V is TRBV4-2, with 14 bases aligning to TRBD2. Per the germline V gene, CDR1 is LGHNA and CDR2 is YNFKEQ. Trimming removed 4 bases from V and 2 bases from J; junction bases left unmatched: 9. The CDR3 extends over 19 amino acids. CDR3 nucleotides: TGTGCCAGCAGCCTTACTCCGGGACTAGCGGGGGTTAACACCGGGGAGCTGTTTTTT. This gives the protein CASSLTPGLAGVNTGELFF.

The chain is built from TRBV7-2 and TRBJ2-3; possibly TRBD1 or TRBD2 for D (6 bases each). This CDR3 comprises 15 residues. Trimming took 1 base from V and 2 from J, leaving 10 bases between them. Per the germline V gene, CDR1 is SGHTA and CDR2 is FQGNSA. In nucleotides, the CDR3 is TGTGCCAGCAGCTTAGACGGGGGCCACACAGATACGCAGTATTTT. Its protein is CASSLDGGHTDTQYF.

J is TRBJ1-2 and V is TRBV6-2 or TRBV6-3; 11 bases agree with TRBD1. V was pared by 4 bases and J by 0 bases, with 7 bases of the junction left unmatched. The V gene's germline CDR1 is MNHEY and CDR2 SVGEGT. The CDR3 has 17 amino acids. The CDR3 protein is CASSSVGQGGSNYGYTF. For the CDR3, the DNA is TGTGCCAGCAGTTCCGTGGGACAGGGGGGTTCTAACTATGGCTACACCTTC.

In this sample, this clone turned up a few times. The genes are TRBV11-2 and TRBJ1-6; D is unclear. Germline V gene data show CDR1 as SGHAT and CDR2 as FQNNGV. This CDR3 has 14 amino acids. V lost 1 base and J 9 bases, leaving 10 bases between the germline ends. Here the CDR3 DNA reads TGTGCCAGCAGCTTAGGCGTAGGGAGTTCACCCCTCCACTTT. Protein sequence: CASSLGVGSSPLHF.

The CDR3: CASSDGQGAYNEQFF. Written as DNA, the CDR3 is TGTGCCAGCAGTGACGGGCAGGGGGCTTACAATGAGCAGTTCTTC. This chain uses TRBV27 with TRBJ2-1; TRBD1 matches 8 bases. The CDR3 covers 15 residues. Germline V lookup: CDR1 MNHEY, CDR2 SMNVEV (reference sequence). Trimming cost V 5 bases and J 4 bases; bases outside gene matches: 7.

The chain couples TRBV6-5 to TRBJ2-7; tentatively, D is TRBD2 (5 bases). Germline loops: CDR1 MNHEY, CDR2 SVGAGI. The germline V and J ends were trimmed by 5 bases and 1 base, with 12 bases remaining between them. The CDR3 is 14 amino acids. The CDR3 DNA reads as TGTGCCAGCAGTAGAGGGTTAGAGTCCTACGAGCAGTACTTC. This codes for CASSRGLESYEQYF.

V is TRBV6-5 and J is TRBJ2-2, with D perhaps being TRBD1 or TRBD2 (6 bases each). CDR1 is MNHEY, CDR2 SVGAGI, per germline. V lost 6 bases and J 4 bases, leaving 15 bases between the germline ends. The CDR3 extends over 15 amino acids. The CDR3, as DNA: TGTGCCAGCAGGGCCGGGGGCCTCGGCACCGGGGAGCTGTTTTTT. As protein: CASRAGGLGTGELFF.

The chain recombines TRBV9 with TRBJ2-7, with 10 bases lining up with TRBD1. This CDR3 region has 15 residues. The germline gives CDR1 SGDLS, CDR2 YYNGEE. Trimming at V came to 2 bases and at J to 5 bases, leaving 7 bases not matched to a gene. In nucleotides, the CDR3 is TGTGCCAGCAGCGTCCAGACAGGGGGCACGAACGAGCAGTACTTC. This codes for CASSVQTGGTNEQYF.

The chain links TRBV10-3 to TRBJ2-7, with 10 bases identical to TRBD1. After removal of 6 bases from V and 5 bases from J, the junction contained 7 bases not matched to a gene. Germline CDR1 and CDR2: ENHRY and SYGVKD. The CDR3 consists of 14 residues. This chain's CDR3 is CAISPGTGAHEQYF. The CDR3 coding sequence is TGTGCCATCAGCCCAGGGACAGGGGCCCACGAGCAGTACTTC.

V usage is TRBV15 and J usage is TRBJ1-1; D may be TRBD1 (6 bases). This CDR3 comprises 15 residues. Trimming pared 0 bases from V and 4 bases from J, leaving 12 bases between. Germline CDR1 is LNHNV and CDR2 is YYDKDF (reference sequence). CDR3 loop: CATSRDPRGRTEAFF. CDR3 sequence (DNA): TGTGCCACCAGCAGAGATCCCCGGGGGCGCACTGAAGCTTTCTTT.

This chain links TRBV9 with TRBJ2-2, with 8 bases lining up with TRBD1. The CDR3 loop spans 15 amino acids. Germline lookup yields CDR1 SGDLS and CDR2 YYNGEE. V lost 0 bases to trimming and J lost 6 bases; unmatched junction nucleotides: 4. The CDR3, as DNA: TGTGCCAGCAGCGTAGTCCAGGGGGCGTCCGGGGAGCTGTTTTTT. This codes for CASSVVQGASGELFF.

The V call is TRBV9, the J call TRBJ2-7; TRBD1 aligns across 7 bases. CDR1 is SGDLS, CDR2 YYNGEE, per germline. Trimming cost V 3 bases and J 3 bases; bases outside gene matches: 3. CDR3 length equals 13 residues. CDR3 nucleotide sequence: TGTGCCAGCAGCGATCGGGACAGCTACGAGCAGTACTTC. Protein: CASSDRDSYEQYF.

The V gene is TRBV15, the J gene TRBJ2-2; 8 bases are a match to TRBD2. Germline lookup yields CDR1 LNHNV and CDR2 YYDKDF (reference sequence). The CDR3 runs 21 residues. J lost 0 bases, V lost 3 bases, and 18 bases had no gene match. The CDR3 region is CATSRVGGRGRLAPNTGELFF. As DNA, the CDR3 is TGTGCCACCAGCAGGGTGGGAGGCAGGGGAAGACTAGCGCCGAACACCGGGGAGCTGTTTTTT.

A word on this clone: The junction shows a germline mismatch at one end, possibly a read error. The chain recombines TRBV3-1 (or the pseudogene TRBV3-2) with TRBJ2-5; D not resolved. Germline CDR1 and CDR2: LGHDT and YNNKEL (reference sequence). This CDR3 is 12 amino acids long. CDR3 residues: CASSPLQGTQYF. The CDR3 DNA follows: TGTGCCAGCAGCCCGCTCCAAGGGACCCAGTACTTC.